The T cell receptor (beta chain) described here comes from a study of beta chain features in type 1 diabetes. Study-wide results and limits: Shorter TCRB CDR3s, moderately but significantly so, were found in Type 1 diabetes patients in all four CD4+ subsets. Insertions were fewer and deletions more numerous at VDJ junctions in type 1 diabetes patients.

What was sequenced were expressed TCRB transcripts, since all of the isolated RNA had been reverse transcribed. Using immunoSEQ multiplex PCR, the repertoire was profiled, and TCRdb retains in-frame clones only, with some absent. Of 200,000 to 250,000 clones detected, roughly 11% appear once; the ten largest clones hold less than 1.5%. This clone came up a few times. Its antigen is as yet unknown. Germline CDR1 and CDR2: SGHTA and FQGTGA. The CDR3 extends over 15 amino acids. Trimming cost V 5 bases and J 5 bases, with 19 bases left between them. Sequenced input: central memory CD4+ T cells from blood. This TCR derives from a man younger than 30 in good health. The genes are TRBV7-3 and TRBJ2-7, with a tentative D call TRBD2 (6 bases). The CDR3 DNA is TGTGCCAGCAGCCTTCGTAGCGGAGACTGGAACGAGCAGTACTTC. Residues: CASSLRSGDWNEQYF.